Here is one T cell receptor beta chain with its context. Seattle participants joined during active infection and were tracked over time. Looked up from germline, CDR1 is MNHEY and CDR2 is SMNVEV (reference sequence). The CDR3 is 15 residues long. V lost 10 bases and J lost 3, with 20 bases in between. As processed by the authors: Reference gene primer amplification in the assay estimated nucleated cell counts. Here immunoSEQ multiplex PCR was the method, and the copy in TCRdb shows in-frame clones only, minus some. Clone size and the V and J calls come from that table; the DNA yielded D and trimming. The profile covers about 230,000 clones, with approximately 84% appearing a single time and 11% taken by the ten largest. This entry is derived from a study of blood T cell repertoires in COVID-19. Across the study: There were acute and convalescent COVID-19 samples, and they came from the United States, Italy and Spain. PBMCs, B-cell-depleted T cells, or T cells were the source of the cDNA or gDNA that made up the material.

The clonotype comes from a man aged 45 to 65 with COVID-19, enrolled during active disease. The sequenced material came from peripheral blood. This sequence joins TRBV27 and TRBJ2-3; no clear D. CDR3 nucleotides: TGTGCCACCGCCCGGAACGGTGGGCATACAGATACGCAGTATTTT. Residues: CATARNGGHTDTQYF.